This entry lists 24 T cell receptor beta chains sequenced from one sample in a study of blood T cell repertoires in COVID-19. Generated by immunoSEQ multiplex PCR, the TCRdb table keeps only in-frame clones and is missing some. This table holds about 70,000 clones, more than 75% found once. Sequencing was carried out using peripheral blood. These TCRs come from a man in his forties or fifties with COVID-19, enrolled during active disease.

V and J are TRBV11-1 and TRBJ1-1; TRBD1 agrees at 9 bases. This CDR3 is built from 16 residues. V gave up 5 bases and J gave up 1 base; unmatched junction bases: 8. Germline CDR1 SGHAT, CDR2 FQDESV (reference sequence). The CDR3 DNA sequence: TGTGCCAGCAGCCAGGACAGGGGCCGAGGGAACACTGAAGCTTTCTTT. Its protein product is CASSQDRGRGNTEAFF. Complete variable domain (other parts from reference TRBV11-1 and TRBJ1-1): EAEVAQSPRYKITEKSQAVAFWCDPISGHATLYWYRQILGQGPELLVQFQDESVVDDSQLPKDRFSAERLKGVDSTLKIQPAELGDSAMYLCASSQDRGRGNTEAFFGQGTRLTVV.

The chain carries TRBV30 and TRBJ1-4, with D possibly matching TRBD1 (5 bases). The V gene's germline CDR1 is GTSNPN and CDR2 SVGIG (reference sequence). The CDR3 totals 12 residues. The V end was cut by 5 bases, the J end by 7 bases, with 11 bases between. The CDR3 DNA is TGTGCCTGGGGGGGACTGGCTGAAAAACTGTTTTTT. It translates to CAWGGLAEKLFF. Combining the CDR3 with reference TRBV30 and TRBJ1-4 gives the whole variable domain SQTIHQWPATLVQPVGSPLSLECTVEGTSNPNLYWYRQAAGRGLQLLFYSVGIGQISSEVPQNLSASRPQDRQFILSSKKLLLSDSGFYLCAWGGLAEKLFFGSGTQLSVL.

The chain couples TRBV15 to TRBJ1-6; D unclear. With 0 bases removed from V and 7 bases from J, the gap between germline ends came to 7 bases. CDR1 and CDR2 from the germline V gene are LNHNV and YYDKDF (reference sequence). This CDR3 comprises 14 residues. The CDR3 loop reads CATSRDTENSPLHF. Here the CDR3 DNA reads TGTGCCACCAGCAGAGATACAGAAAATTCACCCCTCCACTTT.

The chain links TRBV29-1 to TRBJ1-1, with D unclear. The germline V gene encodes CDR1 SQVTM and CDR2 ANQGSEA. The ends were cut back, 4 bases at V and 8 bases at J, with 14 bases in the middle. The CDR3 loop spans 12 amino acids. CDR3 coding DNA: TGCAGCGTTGGTAGTGTTGGGCAGGAAGCTTTCTTT. Its protein is CSVGSVGQEAFF.

This sequence joins TRBV5-6 and TRBJ2-3; no clear D gene. V was shortened by 0 bases and J by 3 bases, with 11 bases between the two germline ends. There are 15 residues in the CDR3. Germline assignment: CDR1 SGHDT and CDR2 YYEEEE. CDR3 in amino acids: CASSLAAGSTDTQYF. CDR3 DNA sequence: TGTGCCAGCAGCTTGGCGGCAGGTAGTACAGATACGCAGTATTTT.

This clone was picked up one time. J is TRBJ2-5 and V is TRBV6-5; 9 bases align to TRBD2. CDR1 is MNHEY, CDR2 SVGAGI, per germline. J gave up 1 base and V 2 bases, and 5 bases lay outside the gene matches. This CDR3 spans 16 amino acids. CDR3 DNA sequence: TGTGCCAGCAGTTACGGGGCTAGCGGGGCCCAAGAGACCCAGTACTTC. Translated: CASSYGASGAQETQYF.

This chain uses TRBV27 with TRBJ1-4, with 10 bases identical to TRBD1. From germline, CDR1 is MNHEY and CDR2 SMNVEV (reference sequence). After removal of 5 bases from V and 6 bases from J, the junction contained 6 bases not matched to a gene. The CDR3 consists of 15 residues. DNA for the CDR3: TGTGCCAGCAGTAAGCACGGGACAGGGGATGAAAAACTGTTTTTT. As protein: CASSKHGTGDEKLFF.

This chain uses TRBV6-1 with TRBJ2-1, with TRBD2 identical over 9 bases. Trimming cost V 3 bases and J 7 bases; bases outside gene matches: 7. The CDR3 totals 15 residues. Germline CDR1 reads MNHNS; CDR2 reads SASEGT. The CDR3 DNA reads TGTGCCAGCAGTGATGGTGCGGGGGGGCTTAATGAGCAGTTCTTC. This translates into CASSDGAGGLNEQFF.

The genes are TRBV2 and TRBJ2-3; D is possibly TRBD2 (6 bases). CDR3 length: 13 residues. Germline CDR1 reads SNHLY; CDR2 reads FYNNEI. Trimming removed 7 bases from V and 1 base from J, with 9 bases in between. In DNA form, the CDR3 reads TGTGCCAGCAATCCGGGAGGCACAGATACGCAGTATTTT. Translating gives CASNPGGTDTQYF. Supplemented by reference TRBV2 and TRBJ2-3, the full variable domain reads EPEVTQTPSHQVTQMGQEVILRCVPISNHLYFYWYRQILGQKVEFLVSFYNNEISEKSEIFDDQFSVERPDGSNFTLKIRSTKLEDSAMYFCASNPGGTDTQYFGPGTRLTVL.

The chain links TRBV5-1 to TRBJ2-5; TRBD2 might be the D (6 bases). CDR1 and CDR2 from the germline V gene are SGHRS and YFSETQ. V shed 6 bases and J shed 1 base, with 16 bases lying between them. The CDR3 is 15 residues long. This CDR3 reads CASTILGDFQETQYF. The CDR3, as DNA: TGCGCCAGCACTATATTAGGGGACTTCCAAGAGACCCAGTACTTC.

This chain links TRBV29-1 with TRBJ2-1; 10 bases are a match to TRBD1. Germline CDR1 reads SQVTM; CDR2 reads ANQGSEA. V was pared by 6 bases and J by 8 bases, with 4 bases of the junction left unmatched. There are 12 residues in the CDR3. The CDR3 region has the DNA TGCAGCGTCCGGACAGGGGGTGATGAGCAGTTCTTC. It specifies CSVRTGGDEQFF.

The chain carries TRBV30 and TRBJ1-2; the D is unclear. V shed 0 bases and J shed 8 bases, with 10 bases lying between them. Germline V gene lookup returns CDR1 GTSNPN and CDR2 SVGIG (reference sequence). The CDR3 contains 12 residues. The CDR3 DNA is TGTGCCTGGAGTGTACACCGAATGGGCTACACCTTC. Protein product: CAWSVHRMGYTF.

This clone was seen a single time. J is TRBJ2-5 and V is TRBV30; D is possibly TRBD2 (5 bases). Germline V lookup: CDR1 GTSNPN, CDR2 SVGIG (reference sequence). The ends were cut back, 8 bases at V and 7 bases at J, with 20 bases in the middle. This CDR3 has 13 amino acids. The CDR3 is CAGYPGEPGTQYF. The CDR3 bases are TGTGCCGGCTACCCCGGGGAGCCCGGGACCCAGTACTTC.

V usage is TRBV2 and J usage is TRBJ2-7; D perhaps matches TRBD2 (7 bases). The CDR3 runs to 15 residues. In germline, CDR1 is SNHLY, CDR2 FYNNEI. V was pared by 7 bases and J by 4 bases, with 20 bases between. The CDR3: CASTPRGGGGYEQYF. CDR3 bases: TGTGCCAGCACCCCGAGAGGGGGGGGCGGGTACGAGCAGTACTTC. Looking up the rest from reference TRBV2 and TRBJ2-7 gives the full variable domain: EPEVTQTPSHQVTQMGQEVILRCVPISNHLYFYWYRQILGQKVEFLVSFYNNEISEKSEIFDDQFSVERPDGSNFTLKIRSTKLEDSAMYFCASTPRGGGGYEQYFGPGTRLTVT.

The chain has TRBV9 and TRBJ2-7, with D possibly being TRBD2 (6 bases). The CDR3 loop spans 16 amino acids. Germline values: CDR1 SGDLS, CDR2 YYNGEE. V was cut by 3 bases and J by 5 bases, with 21 bases left in between. CDR3 loop: CASSGGAGGRVHEQYF. In DNA form, the CDR3 reads TGTGCCAGCAGCGGCGGGGCGGGTGGCCGGGTCCACGAGCAGTACTTC.

The chain uses TRBV13 and TRBJ1-6; D possibly corresponds to TRBD1 (5 bases). The germline CDR1 and CDR2 sequences are PRHDT and FYEKMQ (reference sequence). The V gene lost 7 bases and the J gene lost 7 bases, with 14 bases spanning the gap. The CDR3 is made up of 14 amino acids. CDR3 sequence reads: CASTPGLGNSPLHF. The CDR3 region has the DNA TGTGCCAGCACCCCGGGACTGGGAAATTCACCCCTCCACTTT.

The rearrangement uses TRBV2 and TRBJ1-1; no firm D call. Germline V gives CDR1 SNHLY, CDR2 FYNNEI. The CDR3 spans 10 residues. With 8 bases removed from V and 11 bases from J, the gap between germline ends came to 12 bases. CDR3 coding DNA: TGTGCCAGCTCTCACGTCGAGGCTTTCTTT. This codes for CASSHVEAFF. Full variable domain (outside the CDR3, taken from reference TRBV2 and TRBJ1-1): EPEVTQTPSHQVTQMGQEVILRCVPISNHLYFYWYRQILGQKVEFLVSFYNNEISEKSEIFDDQFSVERPDGSNFTLKIRSTKLEDSAMYFCASSHVEAFFGQGTRLTVV.

The genes are TRBV10-3 and TRBJ1-5, with 7 bases lining up with TRBD1. The V gene end was trimmed by 2 bases and the J gene end by 1 base; junction bases not matched to a gene: 5. The CDR3 runs 16 residues. CDR1 is ENHRY and CDR2 is SYGVKD in the germline V gene. CDR3 nucleotide sequence: TGTGCCATCAGTGAGACAGGACAGGTGAGCAATCAGCCCCAGCATTTT. Translated, it gives CAISETGQVSNQPQHF.

This rearrangement joins TRBV30 to TRBJ2-1; 9 nucleotides align to TRBD2. Germline V gives CDR1 GTSNPN, CDR2 SVGIG (reference sequence). With V trimmed by 5 bases and J by 5 bases, 7 bases remained unmatched. The length of the CDR3 is 14 residues. The CDR3 nucleotides are TGTGCCTGGGGCGGGGGGGCGCTTAACAATGAGCAGTTCTTC. Protein: CAWGGGALNNEQFF.

CDR3 sequence (DNA): TGTGCCTCCTCCGGGACTAGCGGGGGTCGCAACTCCTACGAGCAGTACTTC. It specifies CASSGTSGGRNSYEQYF. This chain uses TRBV30 with TRBJ2-7; 14 nucleotides align to TRBD2. Germline V gene data show CDR1 as GTSNPN and CDR2 as SVGIG (reference sequence). CDR3 length: 17 residues. Germline trimming cut 7 bases from V and 0 bases from J; bases unmatched to any gene: 11. Supplemented by reference TRBV30 and TRBJ2-7, the full variable domain reads SQTIHQWPATLVQPVGSPLSLECTVEGTSNPNLYWYRQAAGRGLQLLFYSVGIGQISSEVPQNLSASRPQDRQFILSSKKLLLSDSGFYLCASSGTSGGRNSYEQYFGPGTRLTVT.

The V call is TRBV6-5, the J call TRBJ1-5; D gene ambiguous. The ends were cut back, 4 bases at V and 2 bases at J, with 12 bases in the middle. The CDR3 totals 15 residues. The germline CDR1 and CDR2 sequences are MNHEY and SVGAGI. CDR3 bases: TGTGCCAGCAGTTCCCCCTCCGAGGGCAATCAGCCCCAGCATTTT. Translated, it gives CASSSPSEGNQPQHF.

This clone occurred a few times. CDR3 sequence: CASQLTNTGELFF. The DNA of the CDR3 is TGTGCCAGCCAACTAACGAACACCGGGGAGCTGTTTTTT. This chain joins TRBV7-9 and TRBJ2-2, with D unresolved. Germline assignment: CDR1 SEHNR and CDR2 FQNEAQ (reference sequence). Trimming took 8 bases from V and 0 from J, leaving 7 bases between them. This CDR3 region has 13 residues.

The J gene is TRBJ1-3, the V gene TRBV9, with 7 bases lining up with TRBD1. The CDR3 covers 15 residues. Germline V CDR1 and CDR2: SGDLS, YYNGEE. The V segment lost 4 bases and the J segment 0 bases; nucleotides outside the gene matches: 4. The DNA for the CDR3 is TGTGCCAGCAGCCTGCAGGGGGACTCTGGAAACACCATATATTTT. This codes for CASSLQGDSGNTIYF.

This chain connects TRBV19 to TRBJ1-6; perhaps TRBD1 as D (5 bases). V gave up 4 bases and J gave up 5 bases, with 12 bases separating them. The CDR3 length is 15 residues. Germline loops: CDR1 LNHDA, CDR2 SQIVND (reference sequence). The CDR3 DNA follows: TGTGCCAGTAGTACTGTTCGACAGAATAATTCACCCCTCCACTTT. This codes for CASSTVRQNNSPLHF.